Presented here are 21 T cell receptor beta chains from one specimen sequenced in a study of intratumoral heterogeneity in liver cancer. Profiled with immunoSEQ multiplex PCR; TCRdb holds only in-frame clones, not every one. The table has roughly 3,600 clones, about 47% seen once; the top ten hold 26%. Tumour samples came from separate, distinct regions of the hepatocellular carcinoma nodule. The sample consisted of tumor tissue, taken before any cancer treatment. The receptor source for this set is a man in his 70s with hepatocellular carcinoma.

This clone was counted a few times. This chain joins TRBV7-9 and TRBJ2-5; D is perhaps TRBD2 (5 bases). CDR1 is SEHNR and CDR2 is FQNEAQ in the germline V gene (reference sequence). V lost 6 bases and J 7 bases, leaving 18 bases between the germline ends. The CDR3 runs 14 residues. The CDR3 nucleotides read TGTGCCAGCAGTCCTAACGGAAACAGCGGGACCCAGTACTTC. It specifies CASSPNGNSGTQYF.

This clone was counted only a few times. This chain links TRBV2 with TRBJ2-2; TRBD2 aligns across 7 bases. V gave up 10 bases and J gave up 4 bases; unmatched junction bases: 6. Germline V lookup: CDR1 SNHLY, CDR2 FYNNEI. The length of the CDR3 is 13 residues. Written as DNA, the CDR3 is TGTGCCACCCCGGGGGGTCGCACCGGGGAGCTGTTTTTT. Its translation is CATPGGRTGELFF.

CDR3 sequence reads: CASSLSAYNEQFF. CDR3 nucleotides: TGTGCCAGCAGCTTAAGCGCCTACAATGAGCAGTTCTTC. This chain uses TRBV7-2 with TRBJ2-1, with no clear D. CDR1 is SGHTA, CDR2 FQGNSA, per germline. This CDR3 spans 13 amino acids. Trimming stripped 2 bases from V and 2 bases from J, with 4 bases between.

J is TRBJ1-5 and V is TRBV19; D gene ambiguous. Germline V lookup: CDR1 LNHDA, CDR2 SQIVND (reference sequence). Trimming cost V 3 bases and J 9 bases, with 9 bases left between them. CDR3 length: 12 amino acids. The chain's CDR3 is CASSMLRWPQHF. CDR3 coding DNA: TGTGCCAGTAGTATGCTCCGGTGGCCCCAGCATTTT.

The chain combines TRBV28 with TRBJ2-1; 7 nucleotides line up with TRBD2. This CDR3 comprises 13 residues. The J segment lost 6 bases and the V segment lost 7 bases, leaving 6 bases of the junction unmatched. Per the germline V gene, CDR1 is MDHEN and CDR2 is SYDVKM. The CDR3 loop reads CASTRPGGNEQFF. In nucleotides, the CDR3 is TGTGCCAGCACCCGCCCGGGGGGCAATGAGCAGTTCTTC.

This clone came up a few times. The CDR3 coding sequence is TGTGCCAGCAGTTCCACAGGTGTTGAGCAGTTCTTC. It yields the protein CASSSTGVEQFF. The rearrangement joins TRBV27 to TRBJ2-1; possibly TRBD1 for D (5 bases). The CDR3 length is 12 residues. Trimming took off 4 bases at V and 9 bases at J, with 10 bases between the two ends. Germline CDR1 is MNHEY and CDR2 is SMNVEV (reference sequence).

This clone was counted a few times. The chain carries TRBV10-2 and TRBJ1-1; D not resolved. The germline V and J ends were trimmed by 0 bases and 3 bases, with 8 bases remaining between them. From germline, CDR1 is WSHSY and CDR2 SAAADI. The CDR3 is 14 residues long. For the CDR3, the DNA is TGCGCCAGCAGTGAGTCGACGGTCGACACTGAAGCTTTCTTT. Residues: CASSESTVDTEAFF.

By share, this clone ranks as large. The genes are TRBV3-1 (or the pseudogene TRBV3-2) and TRBJ2-4; D could derive from TRBD1 or TRBD2 (5 bases each). The V and J ends lost 6 bases and 2 bases respectively, with 11 bases between them. This CDR3 contains 14 residues. The germline CDR1 and CDR2 sequences are LGHDT and YNNKEL (reference sequence). This CDR3 is CASSPGPPKNIQYF. The CDR3 nucleotides are TGTGCCAGCAGTCCGGGACCACCCAAAAACATTCAGTACTTC.

With respect to this clone: Additional DNA sequences in this sample encode the identical CDR3. This rearrangement joins TRBV6-5 to TRBJ2-1; TRBD1 or TRBD2 may be the D gene (5 bases each). Germline-derived CDR1 and CDR2 are MNHEY and SVGAGI. The CDR3 is 13 residues long. V lost 4 bases to trimming and J lost 4 bases, with 8 bases between them. In nucleotides, the CDR3 is TGTGCCAGCAGTTGGGGGAGTTACAATGAGCAGTTCTTC. Translated: CASSWGSYNEQFF.

Relative to its sample, this clone is medium-sized. CDR3 DNA sequence: TGCGCCAGCAGCCACTACCAGGGCTACGAGCAGTACTTC. This sequence encodes CASSHYQGYEQYF. The rearrangement joins TRBV4-3 to TRBJ2-7, with D perhaps TRBD1 (5 bases). The CDR3 consists of 13 residues. Germline V gene data show CDR1 as LGHNA and CDR2 as YSLEER. Trimming removed 3 bases from V and 3 bases from J, with 9 bases in between.

This clone has only a few counts. The rearrangement uses TRBV14 and TRBJ1-2, with a weak D call TRBD1 (6 bases). Germline CDR1 is SGHDN and CDR2 is FVKESK. The CDR3 consists of 17 residues. V was trimmed by 0 bases and J by 8 bases, leaving 22 bases between them. In DNA form, the CDR3 reads TGTGCCAGCAGCCAAGATAGTGGGCTTCAGGGGTCGGAAGGCTACACCTTC. This codes for CASSQDSGLQGSEGYTF.

The chain links TRBV7-3 to TRBJ1-1, with 7 bases that match TRBD1. V shed 5 bases and J 0 bases; nucleotides not matched to a gene: 3. Germline V gives CDR1 SGHTA, CDR2 FQGTGA. CDR3 length equals 14 residues. This CDR3 reads CASSLDRVNTEAFF. The DNA of the CDR3 is TGTGCCAGCAGCCTAGACAGGGTGAACACTGAAGCTTTCTTT.

This chain uses TRBV7-3 with TRBJ1-6; D is ambiguous. Trimming took off 3 bases at V and 5 bases at J, with 5 bases between the two ends. The CDR3 consists of 13 residues. From germline, CDR1 is SGHTA and CDR2 FQGTGA. The CDR3 here is CASSLNHNSPLHF. CDR3 sequence (DNA): TGTGCCAGCAGCTTGAATCATAATTCACCCCTCCACTTT.

Details on this clone: Being one base from a much bigger clone, this may be a read error. The rearrangement links TRBV4-3 to TRBJ1-2; no firm D call. The V gene lost 3 bases and the J gene lost 8 bases, with 13 bases spanning the gap. Per germline, CDR1 LGHNA and CDR2 YSLEER. The CDR3 totals 13 residues. CDR3 protein: CASSHGRFGGYTF. DNA of the CDR3: TGCGCCAGCAGCCACGGACGATTTGGGGGCTACACCTTC.

The genes are TRBV7-2 and TRBJ2-1; 12 nucleotides agree with TRBD2. Germline values: CDR1 SGHTA, CDR2 FQGNSA. Trimming cost V 4 bases and J 3 bases; bases outside gene matches: 1. This CDR3 comprises 15 residues. The CDR3 DNA reads as TGTGCCAGCAGCTCACTAGCGGGGGGCTACAATGAGCAGTTCTTC. It yields the protein CASSSLAGGYNEQFF. Using reference TRBV7-2 and TRBJ2-1 for the parts outside the CDR3, the full variable domain is GAGVSQSPSNKVTEKGKDVELRCDPISGHTALYWYRQSLGQGLEFLIYFQGNSAPDKSGLPSDRFSAERTGGSVSTLTIQRTQQEDSAVYLCASSSLAGGYNEQFFGPGTRLTVL.

The chain links TRBV2 to TRBJ1-2; the D is unclear. The V and J ends lost 8 bases and 6 bases respectively, with 16 bases between them. CDR1 SNHLY and CDR2 FYNNEI come from the germline V gene. The CDR3 totals 13 residues. Written as DNA, the CDR3 is TGTGCCAGCCCCTGGCAGGCGAATAATGGCTACACCTTC. Amino acids: CASPWQANNGYTF.

V is TRBV7-9 and J is TRBJ2-1; D unresolved. The CDR3 totals 14 residues. Trimming cost V 6 bases and J 5 bases, with 14 bases left between them. Germline CDR1 SEHNR, CDR2 FQNEAQ (reference sequence). The CDR3 DNA reads TGTGCCAGCAGGCCGCCTGGGTCGGACAATGAGCAGTTCTTC. It is translated as CASRPPGSDNEQFF.

This chain links TRBV18 with TRBJ2-3, with D uncertain. The ends were cut back, 3 bases at V and 1 base at J, with 2 bases in the middle. Germline loops: CDR1 KGHSH, CDR2 LQKENI. The CDR3 totals 12 residues. The CDR3 region has the DNA TGTGCCAGCTCACCGCGCACAGATACGCAGTATTTT. Protein sequence: CASSPRTDTQYF.

The rearrangement links TRBV12-5 to TRBJ1-1; D is ambiguous. Germline values: CDR1 LGHNT, CDR2 FRNRAP. V was pared by 5 bases and J by 1 base, with 8 bases between. The CDR3 has 13 amino acids. The CDR3 bases are TGTGCTAGTGGTCGACCCGGGAACACTGAAGCTTTCTTT. Translated: CASGRPGNTEAFF.

This clone was recorded a few times. The rearrangement uses TRBV7-9 and TRBJ1-2, with D maybe TRBD1 (6 bases). This CDR3 contains 14 residues. V was pared by 1 base and J by 7 bases, with 13 bases between. Germline values: CDR1 SEHNR, CDR2 FQNEAQ (reference sequence). CDR3 DNA sequence: TGTGCCAGCAGCTTAGGCCCCGGGGGGGCTGGCTACACCTTC. Protein product: CASSLGPGGAGYTF. The complete variable domain, with remaining parts taken from reference TRBV7-9 and TRBJ1-2, reads DTGVSQNPRHKITKRGQNVTFRCDPISEHNRLYWYRQTLGQGPEFLTYFQNEAQLEKSRLLSDRFSAERPKGSFSTLEIQRTEQGDSAMYLCASSLGPGGAGYTFGSGTRLTVV.

Details on this clone: The same CDR3 can be traced to other DNA sequences in this sample. CDR3 DNA sequence: TGTGCCGGGGGGCTAGCGGGGGGAACAGATACGCAGTATTTT. Translated, it gives CAGGLAGGTDTQYF. The J gene is TRBJ2-3, the V gene TRBV6-5; 11 nucleotides line up with TRBD2. Germline V lookup: CDR1 MNHEY, CDR2 SVGAGI. Germline trimming cut 11 bases from V and 3 bases from J; bases unmatched to any gene: 7. The CDR3 is 14 amino acids.